This TCR beta chain emerged from a study of blood T cell repertoires in COVID-19. After removal of 7 bases from V and 3 bases from J, the junction contained 8 bases not matched to a gene. The CDR3 spans 15 residues. CDR1 is LNHDA, CDR2 SQIVND, per germline (reference sequence). The protocol was immunoSEQ multiplex PCR, while the TCRdb copy is restricted to in-frame clones and leaves out a portion. This sample has some 220,000 clones, with 86% found just once. J is TRBJ1-2 and V is TRBV19; 10 bases match TRBD1. The receptor was derived from a woman aged 50 to 65 in a cohort exposed to, infected with or recovered from COVID-19 (not recorded which). Sequencing was performed on PBMCs or T cells enriched from blood (not recorded which). CDR3 in DNA: TGTGCCAGTAACGACAGGGGGCGTGGAGACTATGGCTACACCTTC. It yields the protein CASNDRGRGDYGYTF.